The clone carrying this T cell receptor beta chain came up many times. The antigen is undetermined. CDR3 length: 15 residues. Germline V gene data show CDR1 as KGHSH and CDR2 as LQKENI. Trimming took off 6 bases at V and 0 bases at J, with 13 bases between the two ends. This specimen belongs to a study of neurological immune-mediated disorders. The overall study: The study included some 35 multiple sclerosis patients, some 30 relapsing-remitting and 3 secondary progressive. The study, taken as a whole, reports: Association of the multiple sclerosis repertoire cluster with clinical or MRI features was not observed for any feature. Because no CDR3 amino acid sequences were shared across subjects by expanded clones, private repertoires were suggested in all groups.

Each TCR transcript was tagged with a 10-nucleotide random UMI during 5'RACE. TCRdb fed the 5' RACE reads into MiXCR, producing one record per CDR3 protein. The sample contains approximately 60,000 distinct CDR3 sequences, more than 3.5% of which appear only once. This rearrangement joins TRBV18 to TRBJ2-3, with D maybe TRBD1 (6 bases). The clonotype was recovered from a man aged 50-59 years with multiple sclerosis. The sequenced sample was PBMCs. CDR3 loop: CASSTRDTSTDTQYF. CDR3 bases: TGTGCCAGCTCCACCAGGGACACCAGCACAGATACGCAGTATTTT.